A selection of T cell receptor beta chains follows, all from one sample in a study of neurological immune-mediated disorders. MiXCR, applied by TCRdb to the 5' RACE reads, yields one record per CDR3 protein. This table has about 45,000 distinct CDR3 sequences, 20% to 25% appearing once. Sequencing was carried out using PBMCs. These receptors were collected from a man in his fifties or sixties with HTLV-1-associated myelopathy (HAM/TSP). Both conserved end residues are part of each CDR3. Each record gives: V gene, CDR3 protein.

TRBV3-1,CASSQRLAGGTTDTQYF
TRBV6-5,CASSYWAGELFF
TRBV4-1,CASSLQDRGGYNEQFF
TRBV20-1,CSASRTRQETQYF
TRBV10-3,CAISERGEGPNEQYF
TRBV6-1,CASSPAAPNTEAFF
TRBV5-1,CASSPGYSKMRQETQYF
TRBV29-1,CSVKTGTDEQYF
TRBV5-6,CASSLEAEQFF
TRBV3-1,CASSQTGTGNTEAFF
TRBV5-1,CASSADGGITEAFF
TRBV12-3/TRBV12-4,CASSGQEMILHF
TRBV5-6,CASSYRVYTEAFF
TRBV7-6,CASSLGFNQPQHF
TRBV19,CAIPRGELFF
TRBV5-1,CASSSHSYNEQFF
TRBV20-1,CSARPKEVRQETQYF
TRBV6-6,CASRATGDSPLHF
TRBV20-1,CSARPSGGVYNEQFF
TRBV5-8,CASSRDRGTDTQYF
TRBV12-3/TRBV12-4,CASSLQGSNTEAFF
TRBV12-3/TRBV12-4,CASSPPYPEGADTQYF
TRBV12-3/TRBV12-4,CASLSDAGASYEQYF
TRBV12-3/TRBV12-4,CASSPSSGNYNEQFF
TRBV7-3,CASSQVGTGELFF
TRBV3-1,CASSQEGQNNSPLHF
TRBV2,CASREDSPNYGYTF
TRBV3-1,CASSQSPTGGTEAFF
TRBV9,CASSTDRQFYNEQFF
TRBV7-9,CASSLPGDPKHTYEQYF
TRBV29-1,CSVNHFGGLNEQFF
TRBV20-1,CSARARAAGTGYTF
TRBV20-1,CSPSFPGQGFLTKNIQYF
TRBV20-1,CSALGWYGRGREQYF